This is a list of T cell receptor beta chains from one sample in a study of T cell repertoires in cytomegalovirus infection. MiXCR, run by TCRdb on the reads, gives a single entry per CDR3 protein. The sample holds 400,000 or so distinct CDR3 sequences, around a sixth seen once. The sequenced sample was PBMCs. These receptors originate from a human donor in good health (CMV status not recorded). Some clones in this sample may be carry-over from other donors' samples. Both conserved end residues are part of each CDR3. Fields, in order: V gene, CDR3 protein.

v_call: TRBV12-3/TRBV12-4; cdr3_aa: CASSEQGATQETQYF
v_call: TRBV4-3; cdr3_aa: CASSQWAQRTDTQYF
v_call: TRBV29-1; cdr3_aa: CSAATYYGYTF
v_call: TRBV7-2; cdr3_aa: CASSSGLAERNEQFF
v_call: TRBV20-1; cdr3_aa: CSASPGRVNEKLFF
v_call: TRBV4-2; cdr3_aa: CASSQGLAGVQTYEQYF
v_call: TRBV18; cdr3_aa: CATVGLAGGEQYF
v_call: TRBV23-1; cdr3_aa: CASSQGRDRGQDQPQHF
v_call: TRBV2; cdr3_aa: CASREEISNEKLFF
v_call: TRBV19; cdr3_aa: CASSPYRQGNTEAFF
v_call: TRBV7-2; cdr3_aa: CASSLDISRSYEQYF
v_call: TRBV6-2/TRBV6-3; cdr3_aa: CASSYGTSNEQFF
v_call: TRBV20-1; cdr3_aa: CSRGPTGENYGYTF
v_call: TRBV4-1; cdr3_aa: CASSPYLTGGGDEQYF
v_call: TRBV9; cdr3_aa: CASSARTVVNEQFF
v_call: TRBV29-1; cdr3_aa: CSAEGTWGYTF
v_call: TRBV12-5; cdr3_aa: CATRKNTEAFF
v_call: TRBV4-2; cdr3_aa: CASSQVLGQGMPGANVLTF
v_call: TRBV10-3; cdr3_aa: CAIQEPAGETDTQYF
v_call: TRBV29-1; cdr3_aa: CSVPGPGTETQYF
v_call: TRBV6-5; cdr3_aa: CASSPLAGSSYEQYF
v_call: TRBV3-1; cdr3_aa: CASSETGTAKTPYEQYF
v_call: TRBV12-3/TRBV12-4; cdr3_aa: CACTTDRDDSPLHF
v_call: TRBV7-2; cdr3_aa: CASSLGGAYNQPQHF
v_call: TRBV19; cdr3_aa: CASTNSLGGSGNTIYF
v_call: TRBV11-2; cdr3_aa: CASSSSTQYF
v_call: TRBV23-1; cdr3_aa: CASSQSAGGSDNQPQHF
v_call: TRBV2; cdr3_aa: CASRDTGTAYNQPQHF
v_call: TRBV12-3/TRBV12-4; cdr3_aa: CASSFRLASDTQYF
v_call: TRBV29-1; cdr3_aa: CSVEDLHGRPGEQYF
v_call: TRBV11-2; cdr3_aa: CASSTTGSFNEKLFF
v_call: TRBV19; cdr3_aa: CASMVGISYNEQFF
v_call: TRBV12-3/TRBV12-4; cdr3_aa: CASRMDGEQFF
v_call: TRBV2; cdr3_aa: CASRKVEETQYF
v_call: TRBV29-1; cdr3_aa: CSVRTFRDTEAFF
v_call: TRBV7-2; cdr3_aa: CASTSGRSYNEQFF
v_call: TRBV7-4; cdr3_aa: CASSLLTGNHEQYF
v_call: TRBV7-2; cdr3_aa: CASSLLEGGYTDTQYF
v_call: TRBV20-1; cdr3_aa: CSARVGAVAGNEQFF
v_call: TRBV12-3/TRBV12-4; cdr3_aa: CASSLDGTSTDTQYF
v_call: TRBV6-1; cdr3_aa: CASSRGQIDYTIYF
v_call: TRBV7-2; cdr3_aa: CASRPGAGNQPQHF
v_call: TRBV20-1; cdr3_aa: CSANAGQGYGYTF
v_call: TRBV12-3/TRBV12-4; cdr3_aa: CASSFPGQAKRTF
v_call: TRBV20-1; cdr3_aa: CSAATDTQYF
v_call: TRBV18; cdr3_aa: CASSRDTEETQYF
v_call: TRBV4-3; cdr3_aa: CASSQDWAQGYEQYF
v_call: TRBV7-2; cdr3_aa: CASSQQFSNQPQHF
v_call: TRBV7-6; cdr3_aa: CASSPRSPGENEQFF
v_call: TRBV19; cdr3_aa: CASSIDLDSGYYEQYF
v_call: TRBV7-2; cdr3_aa: CASSLQGRTEAFF
v_call: TRBV20-1; cdr3_aa: CSASTHRGHQETQYF
v_call: TRBV12-3/TRBV12-4; cdr3_aa: CASSLRQGPYEQYF
v_call: TRBV7-2; cdr3_aa: CASSLERADTEAFF
v_call: TRBV7-2; cdr3_aa: CASSPQGGGEKLFF
v_call: TRBV2; cdr3_aa: CASSGRRGAPDTQYF
v_call: TRBV11-2; cdr3_aa: CASSSVGQTPGNTIYF
v_call: TRBV6-6; cdr3_aa: CASTAGTEAFF
v_call: TRBV20-1; cdr3_aa: CSASRSGLALAGELFF
v_call: TRBV4-3; cdr3_aa: CASSQGPGRTYEQYF